Listed here are 25 T cell receptor beta chains from one sample, sequenced in a study of monozygotic twins with inflammatory bowel disease. Each CDR3 protein gets one entry in TCRdb, which reprocessed the 5' RACE reads and gives no DNA. This sample's table has more than 100,000 distinct CDR3 sequences. Sequencing was carried out using blood. These receptors were obtained from a human donor with ulcerative colitis or Crohn's disease, or a healthy co-twin of an affected twin (not recorded which).

The chain is built from TRBV15 and TRBJ1-6. Germline V gene sequence: CDR1 LNHNV, CDR2 YYDKDF (reference sequence). The CDR3 covers 16 residues. This CDR3 reads CATSSGERARGSPLHF.

V is TRBV5-1 and J is TRBJ2-5. The CDR3 is 14 amino acids. Germline lookup yields CDR1 SGHRS and CDR2 YFSETQ. CDR3: CASSNGRGQETQYF.

The rearrangement joins TRBV4-3 to TRBJ2-1; checking the TCRdb D call of TRBD2 is not possible without DNA. Germline-derived CDR1 and CDR2 are LGHNA and YSLEER. The length of the CDR3 is 15 residues. CDR3 protein: CASSQEGLRFNEQFF.

The J gene is TRBJ1-5, the V gene TRBV28. The germline gives CDR1 MDHEN, CDR2 SYDVKM. This CDR3 spans 15 amino acids. The CDR3 spells CASSIKTRFGQPQHF.

V is TRBV12-3 or TRBV12-4 and J is TRBJ2-7; the TCRdb call, TRBD2, lacks DNA for checking. CDR3 length: 14 amino acids. The CDR3 spells CASSWTSPNYEQYF.

This chain joins TRBV7-2 and TRBJ2-7. Germline CDR1 is SGHTA and CDR2 is FQGNSA. This CDR3 comprises 14 residues. The CDR3: CASSQPTLTYEQYF.

The CDR3 region is CSRAQGWNEQFF. The V and J genes are TRBV20-1 and TRBJ2-1; TCRdb names TRBD1, which stays unverified in the absence of DNA. Germline CDR1 and CDR2: DFQATT and SNEGSKA (reference sequence). This CDR3 is built from 12 residues.

CDR3 residues: CASSDRLTSYEQYF. The chain joins TRBV27 to TRBJ2-7; TCRdb proposes TRBD1, but this gene call is untestable without DNA. CDR1 is MNHEY, CDR2 SMNVEV, per germline (reference sequence). This CDR3 has 14 amino acids.

The chain is built from TRBV15 and TRBJ1-5. The CDR3 sequence is 15 residues long. In germline, CDR1 is LNHNV, CDR2 YYDKDF (reference sequence). CDR3 loop: CATSRTNGGRGAQHF.

The V and J genes are TRBV7-9 and TRBJ2-3; the D call of TRBD1 rests on TCRdb alone, since no DNA is present to check it. This CDR3 comprises 16 residues. The V gene's germline CDR1 is SEHNR and CDR2 FQNEAQ (reference sequence). The CDR3 here is CASSLFPGPRADTQYF. The variable domain in full, completed from reference TRBV7-9 and TRBJ2-3, reads DTGVSQNPRHKITKRGQNVTFRCDPISEHNRLYWYRQTLGQGPEFLTYFQNEAQLEKSRLLSDRFSAERPKGSFSTLEIQRTEQGDSAMYLCASSLFPGPRADTQYFGPGTRLTVL.

CDR3 amino acids: CSLYRGFTDTQYF. V is TRBV20-1 and J is TRBJ2-3; TCRdb names TRBD2, which stays unverified in the absence of DNA. The CDR3 loop spans 13 amino acids. The germline CDR1 and CDR2 sequences are DFQATT and SNEGSKA (reference sequence).

The CDR3 is CASSFGAGYNSPLHF. V is TRBV12-3 or TRBV12-4 and J is TRBJ1-6; TCRdb's D call of TRBD1 is untestable without DNA. The CDR3 totals 15 residues.

The chain is built from TRBV12-3 or TRBV12-4 and TRBJ2-7; the TCRdb D gene call, TRBD1, has no DNA to confirm it. CDR3 length equals 14 residues. CDR3 sequence reads: CASTWDRGPYEQYF.

V usage is TRBV25-1 and J usage is TRBJ1-6; TCRdb returns TRBD1, unconfirmable since there is no DNA. The CDR3 totals 16 residues. The V gene's germline CDR1 is MGHDK and CDR2 SYGVNS. Here the CDR3 reads CASSELQVEGVSPLHF. Full variable domain (rest looked up from reference TRBV25-1 and TRBJ1-6): EADIYQTPRYLVIGTGKKITLECSQTMGHDKMYWYQQDPGMELHLIHYSYGVNSTEKGDLSSESTVSRIRTEHFPLTLESARPSHTSQYLCASSELQVEGVSPLHFGNGTRLTVT.

This chain joins TRBV20-1 and TRBJ2-5; there is no DNA to check the TCRdb D call of TRBD2. CDR1 is DFQATT and CDR2 is SNEGSKA in the germline V gene (reference sequence). The CDR3 sequence is 14 residues long. This CDR3 reads CSAGLAGLQETQYF.

V usage is TRBV7-2 and J usage is TRBJ2-7; lacking DNA, the TRBD2 call made by TCRdb goes unchecked. Germline assignment: CDR1 SGHTA and CDR2 FQGNSA. The CDR3 covers 15 residues. CDR3 in amino acids: CASSFTPGPSYEQYF.

J is TRBJ2-3 and V is TRBV5-6; TCRdb returns TRBD2, unconfirmable since there is no DNA. This CDR3 contains 15 residues. Germline CDR1 and CDR2: SGHDT and YYEEEE. CDR3 in amino acids: CASSLGRGGTDTQYF. The complete variable domain, with remaining parts taken from reference TRBV5-6 and TRBJ2-3, reads DAGVTQSPTHLIKTRGQQVTLRCSPKSGHDTVSWYQQALGQGPQFIFQYYEEEERQRGNFPDRFSGHQFPNYSSELNVNALLLGDSALYLCASSLGRGGTDTQYFGPGTRLTVL.

The chain has TRBV6-2 or TRBV6-3 and TRBJ2-6. Germline CDR1 reads MNHEY; CDR2 reads SVGEGT. CDR3 size: 15 residues. This chain's CDR3 is CASSHRGRGANVLTF.

V gene TRBV20-1 combines with J gene TRBJ2-3; absent DNA, TCRdb's TRBD2 call cannot be checked. The CDR3 length is 14 residues. From germline, CDR1 is DFQATT and CDR2 SNEGSKA (reference sequence). Here the CDR3 reads CSVNRRGSGDTQYF.

V is TRBV5-6 and J is TRBJ2-5; the TCRdb call, TRBD1, lacks DNA for checking. From germline, CDR1 is SGHDT and CDR2 YYEEEE. The CDR3 length is 14 residues. The CDR3 protein is CASSLWETPGAQYF.

The CDR3 reads CASSLATTGTNYGYTF. The J gene is TRBJ1-2, the V gene TRBV7-2; TCRdb's D gene call, TRBD1, goes unchecked for lack of DNA. CDR1 and CDR2 (germline): SGHTA, FQGNSA. The CDR3 runs 16 residues.

The genes are TRBV6-2 or TRBV6-3 and TRBJ2-7. Germline CDR1 MNHEY, CDR2 SVGEGT. This CDR3 comprises 14 residues. CDR3 in amino acids: CASSWVIDYYEQYF.

The chain uses TRBV7-3 and TRBJ2-3; TCRdb proposes TRBD2, but this gene call is untestable without DNA. The V gene's germline CDR1 is SGHTA and CDR2 FQGTGA. The CDR3 runs 14 residues. The CDR3 here is CASRPGGAWDTQYF.

The V and J genes are TRBV6-1 and TRBJ2-7; TCRdb indicates TRBD2, and absent DNA this call remains unverified. The CDR3 covers 17 residues. Germline-derived CDR1 and CDR2 are MNHNS and SASEGT. The CDR3 reads CASSVRPAGIFSYEQYF.

The CDR3 protein is CASSGTFTGELFF. The V gene is TRBV28, the J gene TRBJ2-2; TCRdb's D call of TRBD1 is untestable without DNA. Germline V gene sequence: CDR1 MDHEN, CDR2 SYDVKM. The CDR3 is 13 amino acids. Based on the CDR3 plus reference TRBV28 and TRBJ2-2, the full variable domain is DVKVTQSSRYLVKRTGEKVFLECVQDMDHENMFWYRQDPGLGLRLIYFSYDVKMKEKGDIPEGYSVSREKKERFSLILESASTNQTSMYLCASSGTFTGELFFGEGSRLTVL.